This TCR beta chain is drawn from a study of spatial heterogeneity in lung cancer. Study background: The average count in raw reads for each unique TCR and UMI combination exceeded 8.5 appearances.

The time point was: sample taken at primary tumor resection. Tumor, nontumor lung or frozen PBMC supplied whole RNA, sequenced without sorting. Single TCR cDNA molecules each had their own unique molecular identifier. TCRdb passed the 5' RACE reads through MiXCR, listing each CDR3 protein once. The table includes approximately 40,000 distinct CDR3 sequences, under 8.5% detected once. Study outcomes and limitations: In blood, ubiquitous expanded tumor TCRs appeared more at resection than follow-up.

The CDR3 contains 16 residues. The germline V gene has CDR1 SNHLY and CDR2 FYNNEI. Trimming shortened V by 2 bases and J by 1 base, and 11 bases separated the two germline ends. Notes on this clonotype: Antigen specificity is unknown.

This sample comprised PBMCs, obtained at surgery. V usage is TRBV2 and J usage is TRBJ2-2; no clear D gene. The TCR was taken from a female donor with early-stage non-small cell lung cancer. The CDR3 DNA follows: TGTGCCAGCAGTGAATCCCTCCCCGTGAACACCGGGGAGCTGTTTTTT. This translates into CASSESLPVNTGELFF.